This TCR beta chain comes out of a study of blood T cell repertoires in COVID-19. About the research overall: Some COVID-19 samples were acute and others convalescent; all came from the United States, Italy and Spain. From T cells, B-cell-depleted T cells, or PBMCs came the material, which was cDNA or gDNA.

Original handling: Amplification from reference gene primers served as the basis for estimated nucleated cell counts. Some clones are missing from TCRdb's copy, which holds only in-frame ones; the method was immunoSEQ multiplex PCR. That table furnishes V, J and clone size, whereas the DNA furnished D and trimming. The sample records about 120,000 clones, 85% being singletons. This CDR3 has 14 residues. The V end was cut by 2 bases, the J end by 1 base, with 8 bases between. The germline V gene has CDR1 SGHAT and CDR2 FQNNGV. The sample comprised peripheral blood. The source of this sequence is a man aged 55 to 70 with acute or convalescent COVID-19. The V and J genes are TRBV11-2 and TRBJ2-5; perhaps TRBD2 as D (5 bases). This chain's CDR3 is CASSLQRSQETQYF. The DNA of the CDR3 is TGTGCCAGCAGCTTACAGCGGTCCCAAGAGACCCAGTACTTC.